Following are 23 T cell receptor beta chains from one sample sequenced in a study of radiation and T cells in renal cell carcinoma. Libraries were prepared by immunoSEQ multiplex PCR; TCRdb keeps only in-frame clonotypes and omits some of them. The table includes under 35,000 clones, approximately 84% detected once. Time point here: blood 4 weeks post-SBRT, at nephrectomy. Treatment noted: 15 Gy SBRT to primary tumor, nephrectomy 4 weeks later. The sequenced sample was blood, obtained from a patient whose treatment included radiotherapy and nephrectomy. The receptors were gathered from a man aged 60 to 75 with renal cell carcinoma.

The rearrangement joins TRBV9 to TRBJ1-2; no definite D call. V was trimmed by 0 bases and J by 7 bases, leaving 10 bases between them. This CDR3 region has 13 residues. Germline loops: CDR1 SGDLS, CDR2 YYNGEE. The chain's CDR3 is CASSVGTRGGYTF. The CDR3 DNA reads TGTGCCAGCAGCGTAGGGACTCGGGGTGGCTACACCTTC.

The rearrangement joins TRBV5-6 to TRBJ2-5; D remains unclear. Germline V gene lookup returns CDR1 SGHDT and CDR2 YYEEEE. The CDR3 extends over 13 amino acids. V gave up 0 bases and J gave up 4 bases, with 7 bases separating them. The CDR3 DNA follows: TGTGCCAGCAGCTTGGGGGTCAGAGAGACCCAGTACTTC. This encodes CASSLGVRETQYF.

The chain joins TRBV6-5 to TRBJ2-1; the D call may be TRBD1 or TRBD2 (5 bases each). V dropped 2 bases and J dropped 5 bases, with 13 bases sitting between them. CDR1 MNHEY and CDR2 SVGAGI come from the germline V gene. The CDR3 runs to 15 residues. In DNA, the CDR3 is TGTGCCAGCAGTTACCGGGACCCGAAAGACAATGAGCAGTTCTTC. Amino acid sequence: CASSYRDPKDNEQFF.

The chain is built from TRBV7-3 and TRBJ2-2, with 9 nucleotides matching TRBD2. CDR3 length: 16 residues. Germline CDR1 and CDR2: SGHTA and FQGTGA. V trimming: 5 bases; J trimming: 6 bases; junction bases outside the gene matches: 10. CDR3 sequence: CASSPLAGGPSGELFF. CDR3 nucleotide sequence: TGTGCCAGCAGCCCCTTGGCGGGAGGGCCATCCGGGGAGCTGTTTTTT. Together with reference TRBV7-3 and TRBJ2-2, the CDR3 gives the full variable domain: GAGVSQTPSNKVTEKGKYVELRCDPISGHTALYWYRQSLGQGPEFLIYFQGTGAADDSGLPNDRFFAVRPEGSVSTLKIQRTERGDSAVYLCASSPLAGGPSGELFFGEGSRLTVL.

J is TRBJ2-7 and V is TRBV2; 8 bases match TRBD1. Germline trimming cut 7 bases from V and 2 bases from J; bases unmatched to any gene: 7. The CDR3 contains 14 residues. The germline V gene encodes CDR1 SNHLY and CDR2 FYNNEI. In DNA, the CDR3 is TGTGCCAGCAAAGCCGACAGGGGACCCTACGAGCAGTACTTC. This translates into CASKADRGPYEQYF. The variable domain in full, with the rest retrieved from reference TRBV2 and TRBJ2-7, is EPEVTQTPSHQVTQMGQEVILRCVPISNHLYFYWYRQILGQKVEFLVSFYNNEISEKSEIFDDQFSVERPDGSNFTLKIRSTKLEDSAMYFCASKADRGPYEQYFGPGTRLTVT.

This rearrangement joins TRBV9 to TRBJ2-3, with D perhaps being TRBD1 or TRBD2 (5 bases each). CDR1 and CDR2 from the germline V gene are SGDLS and YYNGEE. The CDR3 runs 15 residues. V lost 0 bases to trimming and J lost 1 base, with 9 bases between them. CDR3 coding DNA: TGTGCCAGCAGCGTAGTTGAGGGACGCACAGATACGCAGTATTTT. Its translation is CASSVVEGRTDTQYF.

The J gene is TRBJ2-1, the V gene TRBV4-1; D is undetermined. Trimming shortened V by 3 bases and J by 0 bases, and 9 bases separated the two germline ends. The CDR3 consists of 15 residues. The germline CDR1 and CDR2 sequences are MGHRA and YSYEKL. The CDR3 DNA is TGCGCCAGCAGCCAGGTTGCGGACTCCTACAATGAGCAGTTCTTC. This sequence encodes CASSQVADSYNEQFF.

V and J are TRBV7-3 and TRBJ1-1, with unresolved D. The CDR3 consists of 14 residues. CDR1 is SGHTA, CDR2 FQGTGA, per germline. V was cut by 1 base and J by 3 bases, with 9 bases left in between. CDR3 sequence (DNA): TGTGCCAGCAGCTTAATCCGGCTGGACACTGAAGCTTTCTTT. The encoded protein is CASSLIRLDTEAFF.

V gene TRBV12-5 combines with J gene TRBJ2-1; D ambiguous. The length of the CDR3 is 14 residues. The germline gives CDR1 LGHNT, CDR2 FRNRAP. Deletions cut 5 bases from V and 8 bases from J, with 16 bases between. The CDR3 DNA reads TGTGCTAGTGGTGGGTTTTCCGTTCGCGATGAGCAGTTCTTC. Protein: CASGGFSVRDEQFF.

This chain links TRBV25-1 with TRBJ1-1; 7 nucleotides match TRBD1. The CDR3 has 13 amino acids. Trimming took 7 bases from V and 9 from J; bases not matched to a gene: 11. Germline V gene data show CDR1 as MGHDK and CDR2 as SYGVNS. The CDR3 coding sequence is TGTGCCAGCAATCAAAGACAGGGAGATAAAGCTTTCTTT. Translated: CASNQRQGDKAFF.

This sequence joins TRBV30 and TRBJ2-7; D is uncertain. The V end was cut by 3 bases, the J end by 6 bases, with 9 bases between. The CDR3 spans 11 residues. CDR1 and CDR2 from the germline V gene are GTSNPN and SVGIG (reference sequence). The CDR3 region has the DNA TGTGCCTGGAGGGTTATGGGCGAGCAGTACTTC. Residues: CAWRVMGEQYF.

The rearrangement uses TRBV30 and TRBJ2-1; TRBD2 matches 8 bases. The CDR3 runs 15 residues. Germline V gene lookup returns CDR1 GTSNPN and CDR2 SVGIG (reference sequence). V was clipped by 0 bases and J by 11 bases; unmatched bases: 12. The CDR3 is CAWSVLRAGAVKQFF. The CDR3 region has the DNA TGTGCCTGGAGTGTACTCCGAGCGGGAGCCGTAAAGCAGTTCTTC.

This chain joins TRBV9 and TRBJ1-1, with 8 bases matching TRBD1. Germline CDR1 reads SGDLS; CDR2 reads YYNGEE. The V and J ends lost 4 bases and 3 bases, in that order; junction bases with no gene match: 8. The CDR3 runs to 15 residues. In nucleotides, the CDR3 is TGTGCCAGCAGCCCTAGGACAGGGTTGGACACTGAAGCTTTCTTT. It encodes CASSPRTGLDTEAFF.

The V gene is TRBV7-9, the J gene TRBJ2-1; TRBD2 might be the D (6 bases). This CDR3 is built from 15 residues. Trimming shortened V by 4 bases and J by 4 bases, and 14 bases separated the two germline ends. Looked up from germline, CDR1 is SEHNR and CDR2 is FQNEAQ (reference sequence). The CDR3 spells CASSYSTGVYNEQFF. The CDR3 bases are TGTGCCAGCAGCTACTCAACGGGAGTATACAATGAGCAGTTCTTC.

CDR3 in DNA: TGTGCCATCAGTGATGCCTCTAGCGGGACTGGCTCAGATACGCAGTATTTT. Residues: CAISDASSGTGSDTQYF. The chain carries TRBV10-3 and TRBJ2-3, with 9 bases that match TRBD2. Germline trimming cut 3 bases from V and 4 bases from J; bases unmatched to any gene: 11. Germline values: CDR1 ENHRY, CDR2 SYGVKD. There are 17 residues in the CDR3.

The V gene is TRBV30, the J gene TRBJ1-2; 7 bases agree with TRBD1. The V and J ends lost 4 bases and 4 bases, in that order; junction bases with no gene match: 3. From germline, CDR1 is GTSNPN and CDR2 SVGIG (reference sequence). This CDR3 has 12 residues. DNA for the CDR3: TGTGCCTGGATAAGACAGGGCTATGGCTACACCTTC. Its translation: CAWIRQGYGYTF.

The chain recombines TRBV7-8 with TRBJ2-7; TRBD2 matches 14 bases. V gave up 3 bases and J gave up 4 bases; unmatched junction bases: 2. The CDR3 sequence is 15 residues long. The germline V gene encodes CDR1 SGHVS and CDR2 FQNEAQ. The CDR3 loop is CASSLRLAGGYEQYF. CDR3 DNA: TGTGCCAGCAGCTTGAGACTAGCGGGAGGGTACGAGCAGTACTTC. Variable domain in full (rest from reference TRBV7-8 and TRBJ2-7): GAGVSQSPRYKVAKRGQDVALRCDPISGHVSLFWYQQALGQGPEFLTYFQNEAQLDKSGLPSDRFFAERPEGSVSTLKIQRTQQEDSAVYLCASSLRLAGGYEQYFGPGTRLTVT.

V and J are TRBV30 and TRBJ1-1, with no clear D. V lost 0 bases to trimming and J lost 4 bases, with 3 bases between them. Germline values: CDR1 GTSNPN, CDR2 SVGIG (reference sequence). This CDR3 comprises 11 residues. For the CDR3, the DNA is TGTGCCTGGAGTGTCTCCACTGAAGCTTTCTTT. This translates into CAWSVSTEAFF.

This chain uses TRBV19 with TRBJ1-5, with 7 bases aligning to TRBD1. Per germline, CDR1 LNHDA and CDR2 SQIVND (reference sequence). The trim removed 5 bases at V and 4 bases at J, leaving 5 bases unmatched. This CDR3 has 14 residues. CDR3 sequence (DNA): TGTGCCAGTAGTCTTCGGGACAGTAATCAGCCCCAGCATTTT. Translating gives CASSLRDSNQPQHF.

This clone occurred once. The V gene is TRBV5-1, the J gene TRBJ2-3; 8 bases fit TRBD2. Looked up from germline, CDR1 is SGHRS and CDR2 is YFSETQ. The trim removed 4 bases at V and 2 bases at J, leaving 9 bases unmatched. There are 16 residues in the CDR3. The CDR3 loop reads CASSPFGGGLTDTQYF. CDR3 coding DNA: TGCGCCAGCAGCCCCTTCGGGGGGGGGCTCACAGATACGCAGTATTTT.

This chain connects TRBV18 to TRBJ1-1; D is unclear. The CDR3 length is 16 residues. The V end was cut by 1 base, the J end by 1 base, with 13 bases between. The germline V gene encodes CDR1 KGHSH and CDR2 LQKENI. This CDR3 is CASSPRRKAENTEAFF. The CDR3 DNA reads as TGTGCCAGCTCACCACGGAGGAAGGCTGAGAACACTGAAGCTTTCTTT.

The J gene is TRBJ1-6, the V gene TRBV5-4; no definite D call. This CDR3 contains 14 residues. Trimming left V 0 bases short and J 7 bases short, with 8 bases between. The V gene's germline CDR1 is SGHNT and CDR2 YYREEE (reference sequence). For the CDR3, the DNA is TGTGCCAGCAGCTTGGACCTACTCAATTCACCCCTCCACTTT. Translated, it gives CASSLDLLNSPLHF. Drawing the rest from reference TRBV5-4 and TRBJ1-6, the complete variable domain is ETGVTQSPTHLIKTRGQQVTLRCSSQSGHNTVSWYQQALGQGPQFIFQYYREEENGRGNFPPRFSGLQFPNYSSELNVNALELDDSALYLCASSLDLLNSPLHFGNGTRLTVT.

V gene TRBV9 combines with J gene TRBJ1-4; D is possibly TRBD1 (5 bases). Germline V gives CDR1 SGDLS, CDR2 YYNGEE. The CDR3 extends over 14 amino acids. V gave up 0 bases and J gave up 7 bases, with 10 bases separating them. CDR3 sequence: CASSVGTGVEKLFF. Written as DNA, the CDR3 is TGTGCCAGCAGCGTAGGAACGGGGGTTGAAAAACTGTTTTTT. The full variable domain, its missing parts supplied by reference TRBV9 and TRBJ1-4, is DSGVTQTPKHLITATGQRVTLRCSPRSGDLSVYWYQQSLDQGLQFLIQYYNGEERAKGNILERFSAQQFPDLHSELNLSSLELGDSALYFCASSVGTGVEKLFFGSGTQLSVL.